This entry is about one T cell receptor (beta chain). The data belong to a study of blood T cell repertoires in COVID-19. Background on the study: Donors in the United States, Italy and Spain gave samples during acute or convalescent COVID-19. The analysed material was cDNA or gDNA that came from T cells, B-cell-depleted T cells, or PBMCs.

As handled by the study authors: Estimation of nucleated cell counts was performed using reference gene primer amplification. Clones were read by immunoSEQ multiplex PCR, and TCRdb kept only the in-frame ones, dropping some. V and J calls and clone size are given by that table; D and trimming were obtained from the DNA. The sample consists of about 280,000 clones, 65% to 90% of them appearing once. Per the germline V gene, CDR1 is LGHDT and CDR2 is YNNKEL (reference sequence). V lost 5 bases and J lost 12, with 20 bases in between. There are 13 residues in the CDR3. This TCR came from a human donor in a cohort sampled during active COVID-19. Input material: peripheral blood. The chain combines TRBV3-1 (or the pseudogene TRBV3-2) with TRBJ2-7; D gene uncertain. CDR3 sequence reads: CASSANHQTSGYF. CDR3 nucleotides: TGTGCCAGCAGCGCTAATCACCAGACTTCGGGGTACTTC.